This TCR beta chain comes out of a study of blood T cell repertoires in COVID-19. Data came from immunoSEQ multiplex PCR; TCRdb stores just in-frame clones and leaves some out. The profile covers about 220,000 clones, with around 84% appearing a single time and roughly 4.6% taken by the ten largest. In this sample, this clone turned up once. This TCR came from a woman aged 55 to 70 who had recovered from COVID-19. Sequencing was done on a sample of peripheral blood.

Here the CDR3 DNA reads TGTGCCAGCTCCCCCGGGAATTATCAGCCCCAGCATTTT. This encodes CASSPGNYQPQHF. The chain has TRBV18 and TRBJ1-5; D gene uncertain. Germline V gene sequence: CDR1 KGHSH, CDR2 LQKENI. This CDR3 has 13 amino acids. Deletions cut 6 bases from V and 5 bases from J, with 11 bases between. The full variable domain, rest sourced from reference TRBV18 and TRBJ1-5, is NAGVMQNPRHLVRRRGQEARLRCSPMKGHSHVYWYRQLPEEGLKFMVYLQKENIIDESGMPKERFSAEFPKEGPSILRIQQVVRGDSAAYFCASSPGNYQPQHFGDGTRLSIL.